The clone carrying this TCR beta chain appeared a few times. Indicated time point: patch test 3, about 24 weeks after DPC sensitization. Treatment specified: therapeutic diphenylcyclopropenone sensitization with weekly scalp DPC. This entry belongs to a study of human T cells and chemical hapten exposure. Trimming stripped 1 base from V and 2 bases from J, with 6 bases between. From germline, CDR1 is SNHLY and CDR2 FYNNEI. The CDR3 extends over 14 amino acids. TCRdb fed the RACE reads into MiXCR, producing one record per CDR3 protein. Of approximately 110,000 distinct CDR3 sequences in the sample, less than 40% were seen once.

The sample consisted of whole blood, taken in connection with sensitization to the hapten diphenylcyclopropenone (DPC). This chain links TRBV2 with TRBJ2-4, with D unclear. The receptor was derived from a middle-aged man with alopecia areata. Some clones in this sample may be carry-over from other donors' samples. CDR3 sequence: CASSEGDSKNIQYF. The CDR3 DNA reads TGTGCCAGCAGTGAAGGCGATTCCAAAAACATTCAGTACTTC.